The rows below give T cell receptor beta chains drawn from one sample of a study of cytomegalovirus exposure and HLA in healthy donors. The table came from immunoSEQ multiplex PCR; TCRdb's copy has only in-frame clones and leaves some out. The sample records a few hundred thousand clones, approximately 80% being singletons. Sequencing was done on a sample of PBMCs. The receptors were sampled from a girl aged 5-17 years in good health and CMV-seronegative. The CDR3 runs from the conserved cysteine through the conserved F or W. The D gene is left open where the match is weak. Clone size is shown for a subset of rows, as once, few, many or a class of expanded clone.

abundance,d_gene,j_gene,v_gene,CDR3nt,CDR3aa
once,NA,TRBJ1-4,TRBV7-3,TGTGCCAGCAGCTTAAACCTCTCAGGGCTGACTAATGAAAAACTGTTTTTT,CASSLNLSGLTNEKLFF
NA,TRBD1,TRBJ2-3,TRBV5-1,TGCGCCAGTCGGACAGGGTCAACAGATACGCAGTATTTT,CASRTGSTDTQYF
NA,NA,TRBJ1-5,TRBV6-5,TGTGCCAGCAGTGCCGAGGATGGCAATCAGCCCCAGCATTTT,CASSAEDGNQPQHF
NA,TRBD2,TRBJ2-1,TRBV10-3,TGTGCCATCAGTGAGTTTCAGCGGGGGGGCGATGAGCAGTTCTTC,CAISEFQRGGDEQFF
once,NA,TRBJ2-4,TRBV28,TGTGCCAGCAGTTTAGTTGCATTCAGTATAAAAAACATTCAGTACTTC,CASSLVAFSIKNIQYF
NA,NA,TRBJ2-5,TRBV7-8,TGTGCCAGCAGCTTAGGCGGGGAAGAGACCCAGTACTTC,CASSLGGEETQYF
NA,TRBD1,TRBJ1-3,TRBV7-2,TGTGCCAGCACCCTCTACCCCGAGGGGCAGGGGGATGTGGAAAACACCATATATTTT,CASTLYPEGQGDVENTIYF
NA,NA,TRBJ1-4,TRBV5-1,TGCGCCAGCAGCACAGGAATGGGGCGTAATGAAAAACTGTTTTTT,CASSTGMGRNEKLFF
NA,NA,TRBJ1-5,TRBV6-1,TGTGCCAGCAGTGTGATCAGGGTTCAGCCCCAGCATTTT,CASSVIRVQPQHF
NA,NA,TRBJ2-2,TRBV28,TGTGCCAGCAATCGAATACTAGACACCGGGGAGCTGTTTTTT,CASNRILDTGELFF
once,TRBD1,TRBJ2-1,TRBV10-1,TGCGCCAGCAGCTGGGACAGAAACAATGAGCAGTTCTTC,CASSWDRNNEQFF
NA,TRBD2,TRBJ2-1,TRBV7-9,TGTGCCAGCAGCCCGAGGGTAGCGGGAGCATGGTCTTCCTACAATGAGCAGTTCTTC,CASSPRVAGAWSSYNEQFF
NA,TRBD1,TRBJ2-7,TRBV5-6,TGTGCCAGCAGCCCCGTTGGACAGGGGACCTACGAGCAGTACTTC,CASSPVGQGTYEQYF
NA,NA,TRBJ2-1,TRBV11-2,TGTGCCAGCAGCTTAGGCGAGCGGGCTGAGCAGTTCTTC,CASSLGERAEQFF
NA,TRBD1,TRBJ2-2,TRBV7-3,TGTGCCAGCAGCTTGACAGGGGGCGCGAACACCGGGGAGCTGTTTTTT,CASSLTGGANTGELFF
NA,NA,TRBJ1-5,TRBV7-2,TGTGCCAGCAGCCTCGGCAATCAGCCCCAGCATTTT,CASSLGNQPQHF
NA,NA,TRBJ1-3,TRBV7-2,TGTGCCAGCAGCGGACAGCCCTCTGGAAACACCATATATTTT,CASSGQPSGNTIYF
NA,NA,TRBJ1-4,TRBV7-6,TGTGCCAGCAGCCCTAGCTCGGCAGGTTATAATGAAAAACTGTTTTTT,CASSPSSAGYNEKLFF
NA,NA,TRBJ1-1,TRBV5-4,TGTGCCGGTACATCCGGTTTTCGTAAGGCGGACACTGAAGCTTTCTTT,CAGTSGFRKADTEAFF
NA,NA,TRBJ1-3,TRBV4-1,TGCGCCAGCAGCCATCCAGATCGGGATACCTCTGGAAACACCATATATTTT,CASSHPDRDTSGNTIYF
NA,TRBD1,TRBJ1-1,TRBV30,TGTGCCTGGGGGAGACAGGGAGGCACTGAAGCTTTCTTT,CAWGRQGGTEAFF
NA,TRBD1,TRBJ1-1,TRBV5-1,TGCGCCAGCAGCTTGTTACAGGGGACAGGTTCGAACACTGAAGCTTTCTTT,CASSLLQGTGSNTEAFF
NA,NA,TRBJ1-4,TRBV6-6,TGTGCCAGCAGCAGCATGAGCGGCGCTAATGAAAAACTGTTTTTT,CASSSMSGANEKLFF
NA,TRBD1,TRBJ1-4,TRBV30,TGTGCCTGGAGTGATTGGGACAGAGTAGTGGGGGGTGAAAAACTGTTTTTT,CAWSDWDRVVGGEKLFF
NA,NA,TRBJ2-3,TRBV18,TGTGCCAGCTCACCACCGGTCCCTCGCTACACAGATACGCAGTATTTT,CASSPPVPRYTDTQYF
NA,NA,TRBJ2-1,TRBV7-9,TGTGCCAGCAGCTTAGTTTTGTCTAATGAGCAGTTCTTC,CASSLVLSNEQFF
few,NA,TRBJ1-1,TRBV29-1,TGCAGCGCACAGGGAACCGTGAACACTGAAGCTTTCTTT,CSAQGTVNTEAFF
NA,NA,TRBJ1-2,TRBV6-1,TGTGCCAGCAGTGAAAGCGCTCCGTCGGCCCTTTACTACTATGGCTACACCTTC,CASSESAPSALYYYGYTF
NA,TRBD1,TRBJ2-1,TRBV6-5,TGTGCCACCTCGGGACAGGTAGCCTACAATGAGCAGTTCTTC,CATSGQVAYNEQFF
NA,NA,TRBJ2-1,TRBV2,TGTGCCAGCAGTGAAGCGGGATGGGGGGTTGAGCAGTTCTTC,CASSEAGWGVEQFF
NA,TRBD1,TRBJ1-1,TRBV27,TGTGCCAGCAGGTTTACAGGGGTCACTGAAGCTTTCTTT,CASRFTGVTEAFF